These 23 T cell receptor beta chains came from one sample sequenced in a study of T cells after yellow fever vaccination. TCRdb ran MiXCR on the 5' RACE reads and lists one entry per CDR3 protein. The sample has hundreds of thousands of distinct CDR3 sequences; roughly an eighth are singletons. Material: PBMCs, obtained on the day of the yellow fever booster vaccination. These receptors were collected from a man aged 25-45 years who received the YFV17D yellow fever vaccine.

This clonotype was seen a few times. In DNA, the CDR3 is TGTGCCAGCAGCCGGGACGCGACCTACGAGCAGTACTTC. Amino acids: CASSRDATYEQYF. The chain links TRBV9 to TRBJ2-7; D is possibly TRBD1 or TRBD2 (5 bases each). Germline V CDR1 and CDR2: SGDLS, YYNGEE. CDR3 size: 13 residues. Trimming left V 4 bases short and J 2 bases short, with 10 bases between.

This clonotype was recorded a few times. This chain uses TRBV5-4 with TRBJ2-3, with 13 bases fitting TRBD2. The CDR3 covers 16 residues. The germline V gene encodes CDR1 SGHNT and CDR2 YYREEE (reference sequence). V lost 5 bases to trimming and J lost 0 bases; unmatched junction nucleotides: 3. CDR3 amino acids: CASRPGLAGSTDTQYF. In DNA, the CDR3 is TGTGCCAGCAGACCGGGACTAGCGGGGAGCACAGATACGCAGTATTTT.

In this sample, this clonotype turned up a few times. This chain links TRBV20-1 with TRBJ2-1; the match to TRBD2 covers 10 bases. The CDR3 totals 13 residues. J lost 7 bases, V lost 6 bases, and 6 bases had no gene match. Per the germline V gene, CDR1 is DFQATT and CDR2 is SNEGSKA (reference sequence). The CDR3 DNA is TGCAGTGCAAGCGGGAGGGCCAGAAATGAGCAGTTCTTC. It codes for CSASGRARNEQFF.

The CDR3 is CASSPRMVPQETQYF. The CDR3 DNA reads TGTGCCAGCAGCCCGAGGATGGTACCCCAAGAGACCCAGTACTTC. The genes are TRBV5-6 and TRBJ2-5; D not resolved. Germline-derived CDR1 and CDR2 are SGHDT and YYEEEE. Trimming stripped 4 bases from V and 1 base from J, with 14 bases between. The CDR3 runs to 15 residues.

This clonotype was counted ten times or more. This chain links TRBV28 with TRBJ2-7, with D hard to call. Trimming pared 10 bases from V and 2 bases from J, leaving 18 bases between. CDR1 and CDR2 (germline): MDHEN, SYDVKM. The CDR3 covers 14 residues. CDR3 nucleotides: TGTGCCATCACGAACCCAGCGAGCACCTACGAGCAGTACTTC. It is translated as CAITNPASTYEQYF. Supplemented by reference TRBV28 and TRBJ2-7, the full variable domain reads DVKVTQSSRYLVKRTGEKVFLECVQDMDHENMFWYRQDPGLGLRLIYFSYDVKMKEKGDIPEGYSVSREKKERFSLILESASTNQTSMYLCAITNPASTYEQYFGPGTRLTVT.

The J gene is TRBJ2-5, the V gene TRBV2; 9 bases fit TRBD2. The V gene's germline CDR1 is SNHLY and CDR2 FYNNEI. V shed 10 bases and J 3 bases; nucleotides not matched to a gene: 21. This CDR3 comprises 18 residues. CDR3 protein: CANRTRDSTWTSEETQYF. CDR3 in DNA: TGTGCCAACAGAACCCGGGACAGTACCTGGACTAGCGAAGAGACCCAGTACTTC.

The rearrangement uses TRBV12-3 or TRBV12-4 and TRBJ2-2, with D maybe TRBD1 (5 bases). This CDR3 has 13 residues. This CDR3 is CASVWGLTGELFF. DNA of the CDR3: TGTGCGTCCGTTTGGGGCTTGACCGGGGAGCTGTTTTTT.

In regard to this clonotype: A much larger clone lies one base from this, so it may be a read error. The chain uses TRBV6-2 or TRBV6-3 and TRBJ2-5; D gene ambiguous. Deletions cut 1 base from V and 4 bases from J, with 4 bases between. Germline V gene lookup returns CDR1 MNHEY and CDR2 SVGEGT. This CDR3 comprises 12 residues. The CDR3 nucleotides read TGTGCCAGCAGTTACTTCGTAGAGACCCAGTACTTC. It translates to CASSYFVETQYF.

The rearrangement uses TRBV10-2 and TRBJ2-7; 12 bases agree with TRBD2. This CDR3 comprises 15 residues. The J segment lost 1 base and the V segment lost 3 bases, leaving 1 base of the junction unmatched. The germline CDR1 and CDR2 sequences are WSHSY and SAAADI. The CDR3 DNA follows: TGCGCCAGCAGTGATGGACTAGCGGGGTCCTACGAGCAGTACTTC. This gives the protein CASSDGLAGSYEQYF.

The sample holds a few counts of this clonotype. The rearrangement joins TRBV6-2 or TRBV6-3 to TRBJ1-6; the D is unclear. The CDR3 loop spans 11 amino acids. V was trimmed by 5 bases and J by 10 bases, leaving 6 bases between them. In germline, CDR1 is MNHEY, CDR2 SVGEGT. The chain's CDR3 is CASSQGSPLHF. CDR3 nucleotide sequence: TGTGCCAGCAGTCAAGGCTCACCCCTCCACTTT.

This clonotype was picked up a small number of times. The gene calls are TRBV20-1 and TRBJ1-1; 7 bases agree with TRBD1. Germline loops: CDR1 DFQATT, CDR2 SNEGSKA (reference sequence). The V and J ends lost 6 bases and 3 bases, in that order; junction bases with no gene match: 7. This CDR3 has 13 residues. As DNA, the CDR3 is TGCAGTGCCCAGGGGGACGCACACACTGAAGCTTTCTTT. Amino acid sequence: CSAQGDAHTEAFF.

The gene calls are TRBV6-5 and TRBJ1-1; D uncertain. Trimming pared 2 bases from V and 0 bases from J, leaving 10 bases between. There are 15 residues in the CDR3. Germline assignment: CDR1 MNHEY and CDR2 SVGAGI. This CDR3 is CASSYAGPMNTEAFF. The CDR3, as DNA: TGTGCCAGCAGTTACGCGGGCCCCATGAACACTGAAGCTTTCTTT.

Only a few counts were recorded for this clonotype. The chain recombines TRBV7-2 with TRBJ2-5, with 11 nucleotides matching TRBD2. Germline values: CDR1 SGHTA, CDR2 FQGNSA. Trimming at V came to 0 bases and at J to 2 bases, leaving 5 bases not matched to a gene. There are 17 residues in the CDR3. The CDR3 DNA sequence: TGTGCCAGCAGCTTAGCCCTGACTAGCGGGGCGCAAGAGACCCAGTACTTC. It encodes CASSLALTSGAQETQYF.

The chain couples TRBV14 to TRBJ2-1, with D tentatively TRBD1 (5 bases). The CDR3 loop spans 14 amino acids. Per the germline V gene, CDR1 is SGHDN and CDR2 is FVKESK. The ends were cut back, 3 bases at V and 9 bases at J, with 15 bases in the middle. In nucleotides, the CDR3 is TGTGCCAGCAGCCATCTCGTTACAGGTGGTGAGCAGTTCTTC. It encodes CASSHLVTGGEQFF.

The CDR3 DNA reads as TGCAGTGCTGTTCCCGGGACAGGGCGCGAGCAGTACTTC. It specifies CSAVPGTGREQYF. V gene TRBV20-1 combines with J gene TRBJ2-7; 9 nucleotides align to TRBD1. From germline, CDR1 is DFQATT and CDR2 SNEGSKA (reference sequence). The CDR3 sequence is 13 residues long. With V trimmed by 5 bases and J by 6 bases, 8 bases remained unmatched.

This clonotype came up a few times. This rearrangement joins TRBV28 to TRBJ1-2, with TRBD1 identical over 7 bases. This CDR3 has 14 amino acids. Germline V gene lookup returns CDR1 MDHEN and CDR2 SYDVKM. V trimming: 1 base; J trimming: 5 bases; junction bases outside the gene matches: 4. The CDR3 DNA follows: TGTGCCAGCAGTTTATTGCCAGGGGGATATGGCTACACCTTC. Its protein product is CASSLLPGGYGYTF.

There are a few counts of this clonotype. This rearrangement joins TRBV7-9 to TRBJ2-2; D remains ambiguous. CDR1 is SEHNR, CDR2 FQNEAQ, per germline (reference sequence). The V end lost 8 bases, the J end lost 4 bases, and 8 bases lay between the germline ends. The CDR3 covers 12 residues. This chain's CDR3 is CASPSGTGELFF. The CDR3 DNA reads as TGTGCCAGCCCCTCGGGCACCGGGGAGCTGTTTTTT.

This clonotype has a handful of counts. The chain is built from TRBV12-3 or TRBV12-4 and TRBJ1-3, with 7 bases identical to TRBD1. J lost 1 base, V lost 6 bases, and 3 bases had no gene match. CDR3 length: 14 amino acids. CDR3 sequence: CASRQTGSGNTIYF. CDR3 coding DNA: TGTGCCAGCAGGCAGACAGGGTCTGGAAACACCATATATTTT.

The V gene is TRBV28, the J gene TRBJ2-6, with D tentatively TRBD1 (6 bases). This CDR3 is 16 amino acids long. V lost 5 bases to trimming and J lost 0 bases, with 11 bases between them. CDR1 is MDHEN and CDR2 is SYDVKM in the germline V gene. The DNA for the CDR3 is TGTGCCAGCAGTCGACAGGTGTTCTCTGGGGCCAACGTCCTGACTTTC. Translating gives CASSRQVFSGANVLTF.

The chain links TRBV11-2 to TRBJ2-5; a possible D gene is TRBD1 (5 bases). CDR1 and CDR2 (germline): SGHAT, FQNNGV. V was shortened by 2 bases and J by 1 base, with 8 bases between the two germline ends. The CDR3 length is 14 residues. CDR3 protein: CASSLQGPQETQYF. DNA for the CDR3: TGTGCCAGCAGCTTACAGGGCCCCCAAGAGACCCAGTACTTC.

For this clonotype: This may come from a read error, since a much larger clone is one base off. The V gene is TRBV7-6, the J gene TRBJ2-3; no clear D gene. Per the germline V gene, CDR1 is SGHVS and CDR2 is FNYEAQ. This CDR3 has 15 amino acids. V lost 1 base to trimming and J lost 2 bases, with 10 bases between them. CDR3 loop: CASSLEIGFTDTQYF. In DNA, the CDR3 is TGTGCCAGCAGCTTAGAGATAGGATTCACAGATACGCAGTATTTT.

Concerning this clonotype itself: This CDR3 is missing its conserved last phenylalanine or tryptophan, likely due to a read error. V and J are TRBV20-1 and TRBJ2-7; 13 bases match TRBD2. The CDR3 length is 14 residues. After removal of 5 bases from V and 2 bases from J, the junction contained 3 bases not matched to a gene. Germline loops: CDR1 DFQATT, CDR2 SNEGSKA (reference sequence). CDR3 sequence: CSAFGLAGAYEQYI. CDR3 bases: TGCAGTGCTTTCGGACTAGCGGGAGCCTACGAGCAGTACATC.

This clonotype was seen only a few times. The gene calls are TRBV2 and TRBJ2-1, with D possibly being TRBD2 (5 bases). Germline-derived CDR1 and CDR2 are SNHLY and FYNNEI. Trimming shortened V by 2 bases and J by 15 bases, and 11 bases separated the two germline ends. This CDR3 contains 11 residues. The CDR3 spells CASSELTSRFF. The CDR3 DNA reads as TGTGCCAGCAGTGAACTAACTAGTCGGTTCTTC.